A selection of T cell receptor beta chains follows, all from one sample in a study of blood T cell repertoires in COVID-19. TCRdb's copy holds only in-frame clones and misses some; the assay was immunoSEQ multiplex PCR. The sample holds fewer than 300,000 clones; 88% are singletons and the top ten take less than 10%. Sequencing used peripheral blood. The receptors here all came from a man aged 18-30 years with active or convalescent COVID-19. Each CDR3 is given without its conserved first and last residue. Fields, in order: V gene, J gene, CDR3 protein.

TRBV10-3	TRBJ2-1	AIWRNNEQF
TRBV6-4	TRBJ2-1	ASSDSRRGGDEQF
TRBV5-4	TRBJ1-1	ASSSSGGTEAF
TRBV4-1	TRBJ1-5	ASSQEAGSGLSNSNQPQH
TRBV4-1	TRBJ1-1	ASSPEGQGHTEAF
TRBV7-9	TRBJ2-7	ASSFYRGKDEQY
TRBV19	TRBJ1-2	ASSPQTGETGYT
TRBV5-1	TRBJ2-3	ASRSSLSTDTQY
TRBV5-1	TRBJ2-1	ASSPGTSRDEQF
TRBV5-5	TRBJ2-2	ASSLESGGVYTGELF
TRBV19	TRBJ1-6	ASQQGALPYNSPLH
TRBV10-3	TRBJ2-5	AISESVSPETQY
TRBV6-5	TRBJ2-5	ASSYSYELAGGRWY
TRBV7-9	TRBJ2-1	ASSPARDEQF
TRBV6-5	TRBJ1-2	ASSRGGQGAYGYT
TRBV19	TRBJ1-5	ASSITKGQSNQPQH
TRBV27	TRBJ2-4	ASSLPGGNIQY
TRBV11-2	TRBJ2-2	ASSLLRGEHSGELF
TRBV19	TRBJ1-1	ASSNPGDWRGNTEAF
TRBV7-9	TRBJ1-3	ASSFRPGTADSGNTIY
TRBV7-6	TRBJ2-7	ASSLAYLGTDEQY
TRBV12-1	TRBJ2-3	ASSFGSGCTDTQY
TRBV11-2	TRBJ2-7	ASSHAWHEQY
TRBV7-2	TRBJ2-5	ASSSGSAPQY
TRBV19	TRBJ1-4	ASSIPQGARKLF
TRBV19	TRBJ1-3	ASSSDGNTIY
TRBV6-5	TRBJ1-2	ASRRGRASGYT
TRBV13	TRBJ2-7	ASSTLEGARYEQY
TRBV6-5	TRBJ1-3	ASSLGGGSGNTIY
TRBV5-1	TRBJ2-2	ASISGGANTGELF
TRBV6-5	TRBJ1-1	ASSPRDRGNTEAF
TRBV5-1	TRBJ1-1	ASSLDRTNTEAF
TRBV7-2	TRBJ1-2	ASSLSQGLVYGYT
TRBV9	TRBJ1-2	ASSGRDRDMNYGYT
TRBV5-1	TRBJ1-1	ASSLAQGGTEAF
TRBV5-5	TRBJ1-1	ASSSSPRALNTEAF
TRBV2	TRBJ1-3	ARGQGARGGNTIY
TRBV7-2	TRBJ2-3	ASSLRFRGHLTDTQY
TRBV6-6	TRBJ2-7	ASSYSRQTWY
TRBV3-1/TRBV3-2	TRBJ2-3	ASSLLSGADTQY
TRBV18	TRBJ2-3	ASSLLYLAGGNDTQY
TRBV11-2	TRBJ2-4	ASARRGLAKNIQY
TRBV19	TRBJ1-1	ASSMSSGTEAF
TRBV7-2	TRBJ2-1	ASSPGWGRGRYNEQF
TRBV9	TRBJ2-1	ASSPSVGRDEQF
TRBV12-3/TRBV12-4	TRBJ2-2	ASSFGNTGELF
TRBV7-9	TRBJ2-7	ASSPRDRPSYEQY
TRBV18	TRBJ1-5	ASSPTNNRDQPQH
TRBV27	TRBJ1-6	ASSSQGQGLNSPLH
TRBV24-1	TRBJ1-6	ATSYETGGSPLH
TRBV12-5	TRBJ2-3	ASGLVISQFPGQAFTDTQY
TRBV9	TRBJ2-5	ASSPKVLAGAETQY